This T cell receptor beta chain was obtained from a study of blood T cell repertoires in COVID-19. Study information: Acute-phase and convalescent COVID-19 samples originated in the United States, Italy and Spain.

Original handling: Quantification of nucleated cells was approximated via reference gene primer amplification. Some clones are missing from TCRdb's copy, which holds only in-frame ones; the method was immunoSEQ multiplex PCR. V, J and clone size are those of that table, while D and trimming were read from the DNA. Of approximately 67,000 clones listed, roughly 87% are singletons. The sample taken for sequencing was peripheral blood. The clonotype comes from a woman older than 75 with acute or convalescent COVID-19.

The CDR3 nucleotides are TGTGCCAGCAGATCCGGGACAGTCGAGCAGTACTTC. Encoded protein: CASRSGTVEQYF. The chain recombines TRBV2 with TRBJ2-7, with 7 bases fitting TRBD1. The CDR3 is 12 amino acids. The germline V gene has CDR1 SNHLY and CDR2 FYNNEI. V shed 6 bases and J 6 bases; nucleotides not matched to a gene: 5.